The clone carrying this T cell receptor (beta chain) occurred once. Per the germline V gene, CDR1 is SGDLS and CDR2 is YYNGEE. V dropped 3 bases and J dropped 4; count of bases not matched to a gene: 2. This CDR3 region has 14 residues. This sample is part of a study of blood T cell repertoires in COVID-19. Background on the study: From the United States, Italy and Spain came samples of acute and convalescent COVID-19. The analysed material was cDNA or gDNA that came from T cells, B-cell-depleted T cells, or PBMCs.

How the authors handled the data: Estimated nucleated cell counts came from reference gene primer amplification. Clones were sequenced by immunoSEQ multiplex PCR, and TCRdb holds only the in-frame ones, with some missing. V, J and clone size are those of that table, while D and trimming were read from the DNA. The sample includes tens of thousands of clones, under 70% of them seen just once. The chain links TRBV9 to TRBJ1-5; 9 bases agree with TRBD1. The receptor comes from a woman in her 70s with acute or convalescent COVID-19. Sequencing input: peripheral blood. DNA for the CDR3: TGTGCCAGCAGCGCCGGGACAGGGAATCAGCCCCAGCATTTT. This codes for CASSAGTGNQPQHF.